This T cell receptor beta chain was profiled in a study of T-cell memory formation after mild COVID-19. Study-level points and caveats: Contracting CD4+ clones were located mainly in CM and EM, and CD8+ clones in EMRA.

V dropped 0 bases and J dropped 5 bases, with 20 bases sitting between them. This CDR3 has 17 residues. CDR1 is SGHRS, CDR2 YFSETQ, per germline. TCRdb re-called the 5' RACE reads with MiXCR, one entry per CDR3 protein. The repertoire holds 210,000 or so distinct CDR3 sequences, 27% seen once, with 10% to 12% in the top ten. On this clonotype: Antigen unknown.

This receptor was identified in an adult woman who had mild COVID-19 (a few samples of this study predate the infection). Cell type and time point are not known. V is TRBV5-1 and J is TRBJ2-5, with a tentative D call TRBD2 (6 bases). Source material: PBMCs or a T cell subset sorted from them (not recorded which). The CDR3 nucleotides are TGCGCCAGCAGCTTGGCCGTGTCACTGGGGGGATCGGAGACCCAGTACTTC. Amino acids: CASSLAVSLGGSETQYF.